This section outlines one T cell receptor beta chain sequence together with its context. Its antigen is unidentified. V was trimmed by 3 bases and J by 2 bases, leaving 10 bases between them. Germline-derived CDR1 and CDR2 are KGHDR and SFDVKD. The CDR3 is made up of 15 amino acids. TCRdb's table, derived via immunoSEQ multiplex PCR, lists solely in-frame clones and lacks some. The sample contains under 20,000 clones, over 65% of which appear only once. Unexposed donor CD4+ T cells date from about 2011-2018, before the COVID-19 pandemic. The cells were cultured for 10 days before CD4+ T cells were isolated. Cells permitting, SARS-CoV-2 S/N and four cold-coronavirus spikes were tested on unexposed-donor CD4+ T cells. This entry is derived from a study of CD4 T cells in relation to SARS-CoV-2 and coronaviruses.

Sequenced input: CD4+ T cells from PBMCs, cultured in vitro. The genes are TRBV24-1 and TRBJ2-1; tentative D call: TRBD2 (5 bases). This clonotype originated in a human donor in good health. The CDR3 DNA sequence: TGTGCCACCAGTGATGTCGGGGATCCCTACAATGAGCAGTTCTTC. It codes for CATSDVGDPYNEQFF.